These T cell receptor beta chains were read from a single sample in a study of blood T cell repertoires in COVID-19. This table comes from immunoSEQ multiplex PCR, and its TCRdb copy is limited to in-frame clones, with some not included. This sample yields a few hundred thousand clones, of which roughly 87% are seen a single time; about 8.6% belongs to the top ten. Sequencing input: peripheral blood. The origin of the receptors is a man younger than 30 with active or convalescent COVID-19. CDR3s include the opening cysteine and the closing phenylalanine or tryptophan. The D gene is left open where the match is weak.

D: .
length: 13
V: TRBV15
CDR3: CATSRIRGNEQFF

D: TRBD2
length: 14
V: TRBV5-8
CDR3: CASSLAGGTYEQYF

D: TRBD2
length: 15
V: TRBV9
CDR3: CASSVGLAGLETQYF

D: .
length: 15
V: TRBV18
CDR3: CASSPGGHRNTEAFF

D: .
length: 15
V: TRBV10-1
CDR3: CASSESTVSTDTQYF

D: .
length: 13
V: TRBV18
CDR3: CASSPDTNTEAFF

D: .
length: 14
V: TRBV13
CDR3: CASSSQGSTDTQYF

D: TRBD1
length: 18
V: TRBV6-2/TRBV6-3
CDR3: CASSYNIQGAMEADTQYF

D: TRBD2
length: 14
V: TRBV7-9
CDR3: CASSLEGGAYEQYF

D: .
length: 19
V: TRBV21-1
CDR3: CASSKGGSGPINTYNEQFF

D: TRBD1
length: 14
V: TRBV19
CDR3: CASSIGQGTEKLFF

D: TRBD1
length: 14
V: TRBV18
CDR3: CASSPRTGIYEQYF

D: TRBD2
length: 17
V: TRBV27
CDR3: CASSLVGERGGKETQYF

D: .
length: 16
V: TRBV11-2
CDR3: CASSLGGQGWSEKLFF

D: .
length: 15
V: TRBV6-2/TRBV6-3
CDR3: CASSYFAVMNTEAFF

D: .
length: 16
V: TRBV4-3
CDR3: CASSQFTGSAGNTIYF

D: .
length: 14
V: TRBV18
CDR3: CASSPLQVDYGYTF

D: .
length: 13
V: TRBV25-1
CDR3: CASSEYLGNTIYF

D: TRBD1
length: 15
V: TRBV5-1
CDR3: CASSPGTGMYQPQHF

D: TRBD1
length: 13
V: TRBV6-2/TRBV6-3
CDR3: CASSGGQPYGYTF

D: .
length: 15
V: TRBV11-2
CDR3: CASSSSLVHTDTQYF

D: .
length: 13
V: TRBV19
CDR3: CASTSSYNSPLHF

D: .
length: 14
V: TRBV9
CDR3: CASRTGQGNGELFF

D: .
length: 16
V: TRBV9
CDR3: CASSVAIRSSGNTIYF

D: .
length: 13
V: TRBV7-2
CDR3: CASSQGGTDTQYF

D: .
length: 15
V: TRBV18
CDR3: CASSPKGVSGNTIYF

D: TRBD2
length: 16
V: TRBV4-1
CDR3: CASSQGSGGSWDEQFF

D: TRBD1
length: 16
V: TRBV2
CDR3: CASRGFRGPRPDTQYF

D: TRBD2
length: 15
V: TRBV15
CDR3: CATLPGTRVGDTQYF

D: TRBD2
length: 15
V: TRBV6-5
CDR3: CASRLGLAVGNEQYF

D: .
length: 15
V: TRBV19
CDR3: CASSIDRVPFQPQHF

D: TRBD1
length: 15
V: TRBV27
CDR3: CASSWTGGLNYGYTF

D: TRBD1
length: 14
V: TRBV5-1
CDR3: CASSPGGQDYEQYF

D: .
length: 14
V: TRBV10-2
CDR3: CASGGDPTDNEQFF

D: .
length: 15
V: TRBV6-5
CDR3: CASSYPSGATYEQYF

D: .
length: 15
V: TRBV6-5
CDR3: CASRENSGLTDTQYF

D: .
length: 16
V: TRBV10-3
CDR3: CAISKERGISTDTQYF

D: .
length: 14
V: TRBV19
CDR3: CASSIALGGYEQYF

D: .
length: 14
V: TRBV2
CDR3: CASKITGLLYGYTF

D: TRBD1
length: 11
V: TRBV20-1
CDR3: CSARHRGVAFF

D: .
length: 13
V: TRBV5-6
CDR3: CASSLGRADTQYF

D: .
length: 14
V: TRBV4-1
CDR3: CASSQDRGGTEAFF

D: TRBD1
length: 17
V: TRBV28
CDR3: CASISRLPGQGQETQYF

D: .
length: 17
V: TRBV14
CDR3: CASSQVEGVGTYNEQFF

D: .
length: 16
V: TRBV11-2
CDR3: CASRGLQGPSGNTIYF

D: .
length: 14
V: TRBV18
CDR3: CASSPAGSNSPLHF

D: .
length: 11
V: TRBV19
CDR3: CATQLGHEQFF

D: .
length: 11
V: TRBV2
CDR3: CASRRRDRPHF

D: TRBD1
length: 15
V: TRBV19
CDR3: CASSLAGQGSYEQYF

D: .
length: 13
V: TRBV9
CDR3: CASSVDERSPLHF

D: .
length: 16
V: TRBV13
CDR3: CASSLGIQDINYGYTF

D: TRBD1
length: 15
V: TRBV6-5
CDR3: CASSYFGTGATEAFF

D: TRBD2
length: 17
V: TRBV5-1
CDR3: CASSLAPSGGAYNEQFF

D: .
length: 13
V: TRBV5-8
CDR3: CASSLGQYTEAFF

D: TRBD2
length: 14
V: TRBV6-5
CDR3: CASGLGRDTDTQYF

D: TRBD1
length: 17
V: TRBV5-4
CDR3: CASSQNRDRGHTGELFF

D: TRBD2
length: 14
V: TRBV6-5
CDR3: CTSSTSGGTHGQFF

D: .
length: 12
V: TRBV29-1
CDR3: CSVRTANYGYTF